This T cell receptor beta chain is from a study of patients and donors after allogeneic stem cell transplantation. TCRdb itself ran the RT-PCR reads through MiXCR, one entry per CDR3 protein. The sample shows hundreds of thousands of distinct CDR3 sequences, more than 15% of them seen only once. This receptor was taken from a human donor who was either an allogeneic HSCT recipient or a stem cell or donor lymphocyte infusion donor (not recorded which). It is not recorded whose cells these are; they may come from a transplant donor. The sample comprised blood, either unsorted or a sorted T cell fraction (not recorded which).

The CDR3 reads CASSLLLAGISYEQFF. The CDR3 DNA is TGTGCCAGCAGTTTGCTCCTAGCGGGAATTTCATATGAGCAGTTCTTC. This rearrangement joins TRBV27 to TRBJ2-1; 9 bases align to TRBD2. There are 16 residues in the CDR3. After removal of 3 bases from V and 8 bases from J, the junction contained 11 bases not matched to a gene. Germline-derived CDR1 and CDR2 are MNHEY and SMNVEV (reference sequence).